This T cell receptor (beta chain) was retrieved from a study of patients and donors after allogeneic stem cell transplantation. Via MiXCR, TCRdb re-called the RT-PCR reads, giving one row per CDR3 protein. The table includes 150,000 to 200,000 distinct CDR3 sequences, approximately 41% detected once. The sample was blood, either unsorted or a sorted T cell fraction (not recorded which). This TCR was recovered from a human donor who was either an allogeneic HSCT recipient or a stem cell or donor lymphocyte infusion donor (not recorded which). It is not recorded whose cells these are; they may come from a transplant donor.

The CDR3 spells CASSQDRQDSYEQYF. The CDR3 DNA reads TGCGCCAGCAGCCAAGATAGACAGGACTCCTACGAGCAGTACTTC. The gene calls are TRBV4-3 and TRBJ2-7, with D possibly matching TRBD1 (6 bases). The germline gives CDR1 LGHNA, CDR2 YSLEER. V was trimmed by 0 bases and J by 0 bases, leaving 9 bases between them. The CDR3 spans 15 residues.